Below, one T cell receptor (beta chain) is given with its context. What it recognizes is unknown. The data belong to a study of cytomegalovirus exposure and HLA in healthy donors. In the study overall: Early released data comprised about 90 million unique TCRs from HLA-typed donors.

Study-level results: Some TCR beta chains (roughly 150 of them) were listed as cytomegalovirus-associated. Most sequenced TCRs were rare (though some public TCRs occurred in many donors).

The PCR made use of 60 Vbeta and 13 Jbeta primers. Sequencing used immunoSEQ multiplex PCR; TCRdb keeps in-frame clones, though not all of them. Here the sample spans 110,000 or so clones, approximately 77% being singletons. This CDR3 region has 16 residues. V was pared by 3 bases and J by 5 bases, with 8 bases of the junction left unmatched. Germline loops: CDR1 SNHLY, CDR2 FYNNEI. What was sequenced was PBMCs. This TCR was recovered from a man over 45 in good health and CMV-seropositive. The V call is TRBV2, the J call TRBJ2-5; 11 bases align to TRBD2. The CDR3 region is CASSEKTSGAGETQYF. In DNA, the CDR3 is TGTGCCAGCAGTGAGAAGACTAGCGGGGCGGGGGAGACCCAGTACTTC.